These 8 T cell receptor beta chains were all obtained from the same sample, sequenced in a study of cytomegalovirus exposure and HLA in healthy donors. It was with 60 Vbeta and 13 Jbeta primers that the PCR ran. TCRdb's table, derived via immunoSEQ multiplex PCR, lists solely in-frame clones and lacks some. This table has under 250,000 clones, roughly three quarters appearing once. The sequenced sample was PBMCs. These TCRs come from a middle-aged man in good health and CMV-seronegative.

Only one count was recorded for this clone. A junction boundary mismatches the germline segment, possibly from a read error. The chain employs TRBV7-7 and TRBJ1-4; D gene uncertain. Germline V gene lookup returns CDR1 SSHAT and CDR2 FNYEAQ (reference sequence). This CDR3 is built from 16 residues. The CDR3 DNA is TGTGCTAGCAGCCGAGGGAGCCCGGGTCCTAATGAAAAACTGTTTTTT. Its protein is CASSRGSPGPNEKLFF. Supplemented by reference TRBV7-7 and TRBJ1-4, the full variable domain reads GAGVSQSPRYKVTKRGQDVTLRCDPISSHATLYWYQQALGQGPEFLTYFNYEAQPDKSGLPSDRFSAERPEGSISTLTIQRTEQRDSAMYRCASSRGSPGPNEKLFFGSGTQLSVL.

The chain links TRBV6-5 to TRBJ1-1, with D unclear. CDR1 is MNHEY and CDR2 is SVGAGI in the germline V gene. Between the trimmed V and J ends, which lost 0 bases and 5 bases, there was a span of 7 bases. This CDR3 comprises 13 residues. The CDR3 DNA sequence: TGTGCCAGCAGTTACTCTAGTATGACTGAAGCTTTCTTT. It yields the protein CASSYSSMTEAFF.

This clone was observed a handful of times. The sample contains more than one DNA sequence encoding this CDR3. The chain combines TRBV5-1 with TRBJ2-2; no clear D gene. V was pared by 0 bases and J by 0 bases, with 6 bases between. Germline-derived CDR1 and CDR2 are SGHRS and YFSETQ. The CDR3 length is 15 residues. CDR3 DNA sequence: TGCGCCAGCAGCTTGGCCGGAGCGAACACCGGGGAGCTGTTTTTT. It encodes CASSLAGANTGELFF.

This clone turned up a few times. The chain combines TRBV9 with TRBJ2-3; TRBD2 matches at 11 bases. Germline assignment: CDR1 SGDLS and CDR2 YYNGEE. Unmatched junction bases numbered 2, after V lost 1 base and J lost 4 bases. This CDR3 has 15 residues. Here the CDR3 reads CASSVTSGSSDTQYF. The CDR3 coding sequence is TGTGCCAGCAGCGTAACTAGCGGGAGTTCAGATACGCAGTATTTT.

The chain links TRBV5-1 to TRBJ2-3; TRBD2 matches at 7 bases. Germline V gene data show CDR1 as SGHRS and CDR2 as YFSETQ. The CDR3 is made up of 15 amino acids. V dropped 0 bases and J dropped 2; count of bases not matched to a gene: 3. The CDR3 region is CASSLERGDTDTQYF. The CDR3 DNA reads TGCGCCAGCAGCTTGGAACGGGGGGACACAGATACGCAGTATTTT. The whole variable domain, remainder taken from reference TRBV5-1 and TRBJ2-3, is KAGVTQTPRYLIKTRGQQVTLSCSPISGHRSVSWYQQTPGQGLQFLFEYFSETQRNKGNFPGRFSGRQFSNSRSEMNVSTLELGDSALYLCASSLERGDTDTQYFGPGTRLTVL.

The CDR3 DNA follows: TGTGCCAGCAGTTTATCGTGGGTAGCGGGAGTCGGGAACATTCAGTACTTC. Its protein is CASSLSWVAGVGNIQYF. The chain joins TRBV27 to TRBJ2-4, with 9 bases lining up with TRBD2. CDR1 is MNHEY, CDR2 SMNVEV, per germline (reference sequence). The CDR3 contains 17 residues. The ends lost 0 bases at V and 7 bases at J; junction bases unmatched: 10.

This clone was counted only a few times. The chain is built from TRBV28 and TRBJ2-7, with 9 bases fitting TRBD1. Germline V gene sequence: CDR1 MDHEN, CDR2 SYDVKM. Trimming at V came to 5 bases and at J to 3 bases, leaving 11 bases not matched to a gene. The CDR3 is 16 residues long. The CDR3: CASSPGTGNGRYEQYF. The DNA of the CDR3 is TGTGCCAGCAGTCCCGGGACAGGGAACGGTCGCTACGAGCAGTACTTC.

The V call is TRBV6-5, the J call TRBJ2-2; no clear D. The CDR3 runs to 14 residues. CDR1 and CDR2 (germline): MNHEY, SVGAGI. The germline V and J ends were trimmed by 2 bases and 2 bases, with 6 bases remaining between them. The CDR3 loop is CASSYGFNTGELFF. The CDR3 DNA follows: TGTGCCAGCAGTTACGGCTTCAACACCGGGGAGCTGTTTTTT.